This entry describes one TCR beta chain. These data are taken from a study of identical twins. This CDR3 is 16 amino acids long. Trimming removed 3 bases from V and 4 bases from J, with 18 bases in between. Germline values: CDR1 ENHRY, CDR2 SYGVKD. TCRdb recomputed calls from the 5' RACE reads with MiXCR, one row per CDR3 protein. The repertoire includes 1.5 million or so distinct CDR3 sequences, under 35% of them detected once, and around 0.3% sits in the top ten. The material sequenced was cord blood. The chain recombines TRBV10-3 with TRBJ1-2; no reliable D call. The receptor's source is a newborn girl in good health. The CDR3 DNA reads as TGTGCCATCAGTGAAAGCGGGTCCCGGTCAGCCTATGGCTACACCTTC. It yields the protein CAISESGSRSAYGYTF.